This T cell receptor beta chain was captured in a study of immune evolution from preneoplasia to lung adenocarcinoma. General observations from the study: Later-stage lesions appeared to have more T cells, more diversity, less clonality.

Method: immunoSEQ multiplex PCR; TCRdb's copy keeps in-frame clones and lacks some. Of roughly 7,800 clones listed, 72% are singletons. Notes on this clone: Its antigen is not identified.

Histologic diagnosis was independently verified by two lung pathologists. This CDR3 has 12 amino acids. Germline V gene sequence: CDR1 MDHEN, CDR2 SYDVKM. Trimming left V 6 bases short and J 4 bases short, with 9 bases between. This chain connects TRBV28 to TRBJ1-2; no clear D. This clonotype was sampled from a donor at least 70 years old with lung adenocarcinoma. Some clones in this sample may be carry-over from other donors' samples. The specimen sequenced was FFPE lung adenocarcinoma in situ tissue. Here the CDR3 reads CASSLDGYGYTF. CDR3 bases: TGTGCCAGCAGCCTGGACGGCTATGGCTACACCTTC.